This TCR beta chain was recorded in a study of tumor and adjacent non-tumor tissue in lung cancer. Across the whole study: The cohort had roughly 12 adenocarcinoma, 2 squamous cell and 1 small cell patients. The patients, 10 to 11 men and about 5 women, were roughly 30 to 80 with stage I to III disease. Some 3.9 million productive TCRbeta reads were obtained per sample on average.

Regarding this clonotype: The antigen is not known.

This sample's RNA came from whole unsorted tissue. More than 3 cm separated this lung sample from the edge of the tumor. Three rounds of nested PCR, following a modified ARM-PCR protocol, produced the TCRbeta library. TCRdb redid the calling of the multiplex PCR reads with MiXCR, one entry per CDR3 protein. Here the sample spans around 80,000 distinct CDR3 sequences, approximately 81% being singletons. Study results and limitations: Tumor repertoires had a smaller top 100 clone share than normal lung.

Trimming at V came to 4 bases and at J to 2 bases, leaving 11 bases not matched to a gene. This CDR3 has 16 amino acids. Germline V gives CDR1 SGHDN, CDR2 FVKESK. This chain joins TRBV14 and TRBJ2-7; TRBD2 matches 7 bases. Sample: distant non-tumor lung tissue. The TCR sequence derives from a man aged 60 to 69 with non-small cell lung cancer. CDR3 nucleotides: TGTGCCAGCAGCCCAGAACGGCCTAGCGGAGCCTACGAGCAGTACTTC. Encoded protein: CASSPERPSGAYEQYF.